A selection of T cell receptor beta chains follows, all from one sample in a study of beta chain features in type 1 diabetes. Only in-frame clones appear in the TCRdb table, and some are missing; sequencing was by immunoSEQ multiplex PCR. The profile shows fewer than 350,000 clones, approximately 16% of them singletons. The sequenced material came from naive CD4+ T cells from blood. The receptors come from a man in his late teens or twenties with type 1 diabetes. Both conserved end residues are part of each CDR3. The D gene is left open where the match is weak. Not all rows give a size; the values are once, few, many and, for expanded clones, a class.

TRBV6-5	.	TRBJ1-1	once	TGTGCCAGCAGACACAGGGATTCTGAAGCTTTCTTT	CASRHRDSEAFF
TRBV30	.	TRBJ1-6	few	TGTGCCTGGACCGCGAGGAGGATGAGAAATTCACCCCTCCACTTT	CAWTARRMRNSPLHF
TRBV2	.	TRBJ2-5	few	TGTGCCAGCAGGGACAGACAAGAGACCCAGTACTTC	CASRDRQETQYF
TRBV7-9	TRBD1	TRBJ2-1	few	TGTGCCAGCAGCTCACAGGGGGCCCGTGGCTACAATGAGCAGTTCTTC	CASSSQGARGYNEQFF
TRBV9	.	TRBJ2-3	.	TGTGCCAGCAGCGTAGTTCAGGGCCCAGTGGATACGCAGTATTTT	CASSVVQGPVDTQYF
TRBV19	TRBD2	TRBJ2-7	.	TGTGCCACTCGGCGGGAGGGGAGTTCCTACGAGCAGTACTTC	CATRREGSSYEQYF
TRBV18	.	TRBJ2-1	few	TGTGCCAGCTCACCATCTGAGAGCTCCTACAATGAGCAGTTCTTC	CASSPSESSYNEQFF
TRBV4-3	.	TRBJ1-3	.	TGCGCCAGCAGCCAAGAGATATTTCGGGGAAACACCATATATTTT	CASSQEIFRGNTIYF
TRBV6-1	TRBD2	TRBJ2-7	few	TGTGCCAGCAGTTCCCAGGGACTAGCGGGAGTCGAGCAGTACTTC	CASSSQGLAGVEQYF
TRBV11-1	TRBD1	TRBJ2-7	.	TGTGCCAGCAGCCGGTCGACAGGGCTATCCTACGAGCAGTACTTC	CASSRSTGLSYEQYF
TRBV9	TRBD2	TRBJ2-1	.	TGTGCCAGCAGCGTCAGCGGGGGGCCTTCCTACAATGAGCAGTTCTTC	CASSVSGGPSYNEQFF
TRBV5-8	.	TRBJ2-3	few	TGTGCCAGCAGTATGACCTTAGGGGACACAGATACGCAGTATTTT	CASSMTLGDTDTQYF
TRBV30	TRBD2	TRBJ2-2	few	TGTGCCTGGAGTGTACGGGGGGACTCTTGGTTGGGCGGGGAGCTGTTTTTT	CAWSVRGDSWLGGELFF
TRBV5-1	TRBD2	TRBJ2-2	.	TGCGCCAGCAGTTTGGGACTAGCGGGGCCGAACACCGGGGAGCTGTTTTTT	CASSLGLAGPNTGELFF
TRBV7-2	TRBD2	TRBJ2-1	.	TGTGCCAGCAGCCTACCCGCGAGGGCTAGCGGGACCTACAATGAGCAGTTCTTC	CASSLPARASGTYNEQFF
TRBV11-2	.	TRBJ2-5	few	TGTGCCAGCAGCTTGGTCCGGGAGACCCAGTACTTC	CASSLVRETQYF
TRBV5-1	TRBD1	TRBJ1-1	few	TGCGCCAGCAGCTTGGGGACAGGGACCACTGAAGCTTTCTTT	CASSLGTGTTEAFF
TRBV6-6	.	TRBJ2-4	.	TGTGCCAGCAGGCCGACCCTGGAGGGAAACATTCAGTACTTC	CASRPTLEGNIQYF
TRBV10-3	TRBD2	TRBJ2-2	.	TGTGCCATCAGTGAGACCTTAGGACTAGCGGGGGCCCGCGGGGAGCTGTTTTTT	CAISETLGLAGARGELFF
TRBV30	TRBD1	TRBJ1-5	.	TGTGCCTGGACCCCGGACAGGGCAGGCCAGCCCCAGCATTTT	CAWTPDRAGQPQHF
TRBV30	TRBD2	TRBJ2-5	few	TGTGCCTGGAGGATAGAGGGACTAGCGGGGGCAGAGACCCAGTACTTC	CAWRIEGLAGAETQYF
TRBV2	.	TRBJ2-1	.	TGTGCCAGCAGTGTATTGGCGGGACCCTACAATGAGCAGTTCTTC	CASSVLAGPYNEQFF
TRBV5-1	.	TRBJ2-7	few	TGCGCCAGCAGCTTGGCTTCAAATAGCAGACCCTCCTACGAGCAGTACTTC	CASSLASNSRPSYEQYF
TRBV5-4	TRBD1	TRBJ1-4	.	TGTGCCAGCAGCTTGACTGGGACAGGGGACGGAAAACTGTTTTTT	CASSLTGTGDGKLFF
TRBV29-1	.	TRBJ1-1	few	TGCAGCGTTGAGCGGGGGGCCATGAACACTGAAGCTTTCTTT	CSVERGAMNTEAFF
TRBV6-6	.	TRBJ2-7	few	TGTGCCAGCAGTTACAGAAGGGGCCACGAGCAGTACTTC	CASSYRRGHEQYF
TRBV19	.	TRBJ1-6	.	TGTGCCAGTCGAAGCGACAGGTCGAGCTCCTATAATTCACCCCTCCACTTT	CASRSDRSSSYNSPLHF
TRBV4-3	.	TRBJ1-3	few	TGCGCCAGCAGCCAAGACTCAGGTCCTGGAAACACCATATATTTT	CASSQDSGPGNTIYF
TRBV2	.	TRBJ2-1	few	TGTGCCAGCAGTGAATTTGGAGGTGAGCAGTTCTTC	CASSEFGGEQFF
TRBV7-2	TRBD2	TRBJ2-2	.	TGTGCCAGCAGCCGGACTAGCCGGAACACCGGGGAGCTGTTTTTT	CASSRTSRNTGELFF
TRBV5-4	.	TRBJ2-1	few	TGTGCCAGCAGCGCTACAGTAGGGAGACAGTTCTTC	CASSATVGRQFF
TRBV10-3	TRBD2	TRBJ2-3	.	TGTGCCATCAGTGGTAGTAGCGGGGGGTCTAGCACAGATACGCAGTATTTT	CAISGSSGGSSTDTQYF
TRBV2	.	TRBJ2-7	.	TGTGCCAGCACCCGGGAAACCTACGAGCAGTACTTC	CASTRETYEQYF
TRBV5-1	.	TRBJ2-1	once	TGCGCCAGCAGCTTGGGCCCCGCGAATGAGCAGTTCTTC	CASSLGPANEQFF
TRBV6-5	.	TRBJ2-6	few	TGTGCCAGCAGCCGACAATCTGGGGCCAACGTCCTGACTTTC	CASSRQSGANVLTF
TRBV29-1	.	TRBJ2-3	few	TGCAGCGTTGTATTTCGACTAGTAATAGATACGCAGTATTTT	CSVVFRLVIDTQYF
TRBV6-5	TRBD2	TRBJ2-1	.	TGTGCCAGCCGTCGGCGTGGGGGGGAAAACAATGAGCAGTTCTTC	CASRRRGGENNEQFF
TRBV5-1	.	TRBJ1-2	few	TGCGCCAGCAGCTTGCGGAGTCACTATGGCTACACCTTC	CASSLRSHYGYTF
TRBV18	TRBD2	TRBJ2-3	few	TGTGCCAGCTCACCACCGGGTTGGAGCGGGGGGGCCCAAGATACGCAGTATTTT	CASSPPGWSGGAQDTQYF
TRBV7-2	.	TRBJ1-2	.	TGTGCCAGCAGCTTTAGTGAGGTTGGCTACACCTTC	CASSFSEVGYTF
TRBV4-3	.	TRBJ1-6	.	TGCGCCAGCAGCCAAGAACAGGTCTATTCACCCCTCCACTTT	CASSQEQVYSPLHF
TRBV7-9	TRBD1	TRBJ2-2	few	TGTGCCAGCAGCCGAGACAGGGGAGCCGGGGAGCTGTTTTTT	CASSRDRGAGELFF
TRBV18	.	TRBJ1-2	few	TGTGCCAGCTCCCCCTCCCGGACAGCAGATGGCTACACCTTC	CASSPSRTADGYTF
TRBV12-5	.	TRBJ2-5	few	TGTGCTAGTGGCAGGGCGCTGCAAGAGACCCAGTACTTC	CASGRALQETQYF
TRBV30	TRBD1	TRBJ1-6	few	TGTGCCTGGAGGCAACAGGGGACCGGATCACCCCTCCACTTT	CAWRQQGTGSPLHF
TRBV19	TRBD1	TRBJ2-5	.	TGTGCCAGTAGTAAAGAGTCTGGGACAGCCCAAGAGACCCAGTACTTC	CASSKESGTAQETQYF
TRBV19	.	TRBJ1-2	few	TGTGCCAGTAGTATTGCACAGGGATTCTATGGCTACACCTTC	CASSIAQGFYGYTF
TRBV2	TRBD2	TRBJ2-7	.	TGTGCCAGCGGAGGGACTAGCGTGGCCCGGCAGTACTTC	CASGGTSVARQYF
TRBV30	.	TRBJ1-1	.	TGTGCCTGGAGTGGGGGACAGAACACTGAAGCTTTCTTT	CAWSGGQNTEAFF
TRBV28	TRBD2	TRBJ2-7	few	TGTGCCAGCATAGAGGGTAGCGGGGGCAAGCAGTACTTC	CASIEGSGGKQYF
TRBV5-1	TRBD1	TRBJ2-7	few	TGCGCCAGCAGGGAACAGGGGGCTTCCTACGAGCAGTACTTC	CASREQGASYEQYF
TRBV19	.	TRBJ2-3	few	TGTGCCAGTAGTATCGGGTCGGGTCTAGGATATACGCAGTATTTT	CASSIGSGLGYTQYF
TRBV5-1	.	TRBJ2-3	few	TGCGCCAGCAGCCCCGCTCCAGGGACAGATACGCAGTATTTT	CASSPAPGTDTQYF
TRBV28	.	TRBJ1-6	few	TGTGCCAGCTACTATAATGCGGGGCACAATAATTCACCCCTCCACTTT	CASYYNAGHNNSPLHF
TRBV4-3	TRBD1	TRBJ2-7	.	TGCGCCAGCAGCCGGGCAGGGGGCTCCTACGAGCAGTACTTC	CASSRAGGSYEQYF
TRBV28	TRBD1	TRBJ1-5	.	TGTGCCAGCAGTCTGGACAGGGGGCGAGGCAATCAGCCCCAGCATTTT	CASSLDRGRGNQPQHF
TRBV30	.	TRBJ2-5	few	TGTGCCTGGGGACAGACTTACCAAGAGACCCAGTACTTC	CAWGQTYQETQYF